A single sample is the source of the 13 T cell receptor beta chains below, sequenced in a study of OX40 agonist ivuxolimab in advanced cancers. Profiled with immunoSEQ multiplex PCR; TCRdb holds only in-frame clones, not every one. There are more than 95,000 clones in the sample; around 93% occur only once, and roughly 0.85% lies in the top ten. The sequences come from CD4+ or CD8+ T cells sorted from blood, collected in a trial of the OX40 agonist ivuxolimab. The receptors come from an adult with an advanced solid tumor such as melanoma, head and neck, liver or kidney cancer.

This clone was detected once. This chain uses TRBV29-1 with TRBJ1-6; 9 bases fit TRBD1. This CDR3 has 13 residues. Per the germline V gene, CDR1 is SQVTM and CDR2 is ANQGSEA. J was trimmed by 10 bases and V by 4 bases; bases with no gene match: 5. CDR3 nucleotides: TGCAGCGTTGCCTGGGACAGGGAGTCACCCCTCCACTTT. Residues: CSVAWDRESPLHF.

The sample holds one count of this clone. This chain uses TRBV7-2 with TRBJ2-1; 9 positions agree with TRBD2. The ends lost 6 bases at V and 2 bases at J; junction bases unmatched: 5. Germline values: CDR1 SGHTA, CDR2 FQGNSA. This CDR3 region has 15 residues. This CDR3 reads CASRPAGGTYNEQFF. For the CDR3, the DNA is TGTGCCAGCAGGCCAGCGGGAGGAACCTACAATGAGCAGTTCTTC.

The chain combines TRBV27 with TRBJ2-6; TRBD1 is a possible D gene (5 bases). With 6 bases removed from V and 3 bases from J, the gap between germline ends came to 6 bases. CDR3 length equals 13 residues. Germline V gene data show CDR1 as MNHEY and CDR2 as SMNVEV (reference sequence). In DNA form, the CDR3 reads TGTGCCAGCAGGACAGTTGGGGCCAACGTCCTGACTTTC. It translates to CASRTVGANVLTF.

A single count supports this clone. The chain couples TRBV29-1 to TRBJ2-5; D ambiguous. The length of the CDR3 is 11 residues. The germline V gene encodes CDR1 SQVTM and CDR2 ANQGSEA. Between the trimmed V and J ends, which lost 0 bases and 5 bases, there was a span of 4 bases. CDR3 nucleotide sequence: TGCAGCGTTGAAGATCGTGAGACCCAGTACTTC. This translates into CSVEDRETQYF. The whole variable domain, filled in from reference TRBV29-1 and TRBJ2-5, reads SAVISQKPSRDICQRGTSLTIQCQVDSQVTMMFWYRQQPGQSLTLIATANQGSEATYESGFVIDKFPISRPNLTFSTLTVSNMSPEDSSIYLCSVEDRETQYFGPGTRLLVL.

This clone was counted a single time. The V and J genes are TRBV7-2 and TRBJ2-3, with D perhaps given as TRBD1 or TRBD2 (6 bases each). Germline V lookup: CDR1 SGHTA, CDR2 FQGNSA. Trimming stripped 4 bases from V and 2 bases from J, with 7 bases between. This CDR3 has 13 amino acids. CDR3 sequence reads: CASSSGATDTQYF. CDR3 in DNA: TGTGCCAGCAGCTCGGGGGCCACAGATACGCAGTATTTT.

J is TRBJ2-2 and V is TRBV11-3, with TRBD1 identical over 8 bases. The length of the CDR3 is 14 residues. Per the germline V gene, CDR1 is SGHNT and CDR2 is YENEEA. V was clipped by 11 bases and J by 4 bases; unmatched bases: 9. The CDR3 DNA reads TGTGCCGCTTCGGACAGGGAAAGCACCGGGGAGCTGTTTTTT. It translates to CAASDRESTGELFF.

The chain couples TRBV30 to TRBJ1-2, with a possible D match to TRBD1 (6 bases). The ends were cut back, 1 base at V and 4 bases at J, with 10 bases in the middle. The germline V gene encodes CDR1 GTSNPN and CDR2 SVGIG (reference sequence). The CDR3 has 13 residues. The CDR3 here is CAWSGTGPYGYTF. For the CDR3, the DNA is TGTGCCTGGAGTGGTACAGGGCCCTATGGCTACACCTTC. The variable domain in full, with the rest retrieved from reference TRBV30 and TRBJ1-2, is SQTIHQWPATLVQPVGSPLSLECTVEGTSNPNLYWYRQAAGRGLQLLFYSVGIGQISSEVPQNLSASRPQDRQFILSSKKLLLSDSGFYLCAWSGTGPYGYTFGSGTRLTVV.

This chain uses TRBV6-6 with TRBJ2-1; D is ambiguous. CDR3 length: 13 amino acids. In germline, CDR1 is MNHNY, CDR2 SVGAGI (reference sequence). Trimming removed 2 bases at V and 6 bases at J, with 8 bases between. DNA of the CDR3: TGTGCCAGCAGTTACCTACGACCCAATGAGCAGTTCTTC. This gives the protein CASSYLRPNEQFF.

The chain employs TRBV11-2 and TRBJ1-3; 7 positions match TRBD1. The germline gives CDR1 SGHAT, CDR2 FQNNGV. The CDR3 contains 17 residues. Germline trimming cut 5 bases from V and 2 bases from J; bases unmatched to any gene: 12. The CDR3 sequence is CASSPSPYGTAGNTIYF. The CDR3 DNA is TGTGCCAGCAGCCCCTCCCCCTATGGGACAGCTGGAAACACCATATATTTT.

This chain links TRBV28 with TRBJ2-7, with a weak D call TRBD2 (6 bases). Germline V gene lookup returns CDR1 MDHEN and CDR2 SYDVKM. This CDR3 contains 14 residues. Trimming took off 6 bases at V and 6 bases at J, with 18 bases between the two ends. Here the CDR3 reads CASSSGGDAIEQYF. The DNA for the CDR3 is TGTGCCAGCAGCTCAGGAGGGGACGCGATCGAGCAGTACTTC.

CDR3 coding DNA: TGTGCCAGCAGCCGTCTCACTAGCGGGAGGGCCGGTGAGCAGTTCTTC. It specifies CASSRLTSGRAGEQFF. The chain combines TRBV7-9 with TRBJ2-1; 13 positions match TRBD2. V trimming: 5 bases; J trimming: 9 bases; junction bases outside the gene matches: 10. This CDR3 is built from 16 residues. Germline assignment: CDR1 SEHNR and CDR2 FQNEAQ (reference sequence).

The chain couples TRBV7-3 to TRBJ2-2; TRBD1 aligns across 8 bases. This CDR3 has 15 amino acids. The germline V gene has CDR1 SGHTA and CDR2 FQGTGA. Trimming removed 4 bases from V and 7 bases from J; junction bases left unmatched: 8. In DNA form, the CDR3 reads TGTGCCAGCAGCTCTCAGACAGGGGTGGACGGGGAGCTGTTTTTT. Encoded protein: CASSSQTGVDGELFF.

The chain carries TRBV19 and TRBJ1-1, with 7 positions matching TRBD1. Germline V gives CDR1 LNHDA, CDR2 SQIVND (reference sequence). The CDR3 is 17 amino acids. V dropped 7 bases and J dropped 0; count of bases not matched to a gene: 14. The chain's CDR3 is CASTLGDSSYMNTEAFF. The CDR3 nucleotides are TGTGCCAGTACGTTGGGGGACAGTTCTTACATGAACACTGAAGCTTTCTTT.